The present TCR delta chain was sequenced within a study of gamma delta lymphoproliferative disorders and STAT genes. The wider study: The EuroClonality-NGS protocol was used to prepare delta libraries. Findings and limits, study-wide: Delta repertoires did not separate groups, but patient gamma repertoires clustered apart. Nearly all major patient gamma and delta clonotypes were public; only a couple of gamma clonotypes were disease-private.

PBMCs from patients and controls supplied the genomic DNA for sequencing. Healthy adult blood donors, age- and sex-matched, served as controls. TCRdb re-called clones from the multiplex PCR reads using CATT. The table shows some 1,300 delta-chain clones, with less than 2% occurring only once. To note about this clone: The antigen is unknown. A far bigger clonotype differs at one base, so this is likely a read error. The sample contains more than one DNA sequence encoding this CDR3.

J gave up 11 bases and V 6 bases, and 19 bases lay outside the gene matches. The CDR3 has 17 residues. In germline, CDR1 is TSWWSYY, CDR2 QGS. The sequence was obtained from a human donor in good health. Sequenced input: blood. The chain employs TRDV1 and TRDJ1; TRDD3 agrees at 12 bases. CDR3 sequence: CALGDDLPLLGDTGLIF. The CDR3 bases are TGTGCTCTTGGAGATGACCTTCCCCTACTGGGGGATACTGGGCTCATCTTT.